These 22 T cell receptor beta chains share one sample of origin, sequenced in a study of siplizumab effects on memory and regulatory T cells. Assay: immunoSEQ multiplex PCR; the TCRdb copy retains only in-frame clones and omits some. The sample records approximately 110,000 clones, about 92% being singletons. Specimen: CD4+ T cells sorted from blood. The origin of the receptors is a human donor in good health.

CDR3 region: CATLRGATEAFF. The CDR3 bases are TGTGCCACCTTAAGGGGGGCCACTGAAGCTTTCTTT. The chain uses TRBV28 and TRBJ1-1; weak D call: TRBD1 (6 bases). From germline, CDR1 is MDHEN and CDR2 SYDVKM. Trimming left V 10 bases short and J 4 bases short, with 13 bases between. The CDR3 contains 12 residues.

The J gene is TRBJ2-7, the V gene TRBV25-1, with D tentatively TRBD2 (6 bases). The CDR3 is made up of 15 amino acids. From germline, CDR1 is MGHDK and CDR2 SYGVNS. Deletions cut 5 bases from V and 0 bases from J, with 14 bases between. The CDR3 is CASSTTRGGSYEQYF. The CDR3 DNA follows: TGTGCCAGCAGTACAACGCGGGGCGGCTCCTACGAGCAGTACTTC.

This clone has only one observation. The rearrangement joins TRBV9 to TRBJ1-2; maybe TRBD1 (5 bases). The CDR3 is made up of 14 amino acids. Trimming cost V 0 bases and J 5 bases, with 11 bases left between them. CDR1 is SGDLS and CDR2 is YYNGEE in the germline V gene. CDR3 region: CASSVGRDRYGYTF. As DNA, the CDR3 is TGTGCCAGCAGCGTAGGTAGGGACCGATATGGCTACACCTTC.

The V and J genes are TRBV14 and TRBJ2-3; no reliable D call. Germline lookup yields CDR1 SGHDN and CDR2 FVKESK. Trimming took off 4 bases at V and 6 bases at J, with 14 bases between the two ends. The CDR3 runs to 14 residues. Here the CDR3 reads CASSPKQSMDTQYF. In DNA form, the CDR3 reads TGTGCCAGCAGCCCTAAGCAGTCAATGGATACGCAGTATTTT.

The chain joins TRBV19 to TRBJ2-1, with TRBD1 matching over 9 bases. The trim removed 7 bases at V and 5 bases at J, leaving 9 bases unmatched. Germline values: CDR1 LNHDA, CDR2 SQIVND (reference sequence). The CDR3 runs to 15 residues. CDR3 in DNA: TGTGCCAGTATTCAAAAGGGGACAGGGAACAATGAGCAGTTCTTC. This gives the protein CASIQKGTGNNEQFF.

V is TRBV6-5 and J is TRBJ2-1; the match to TRBD2 covers 12 bases. This CDR3 has 15 amino acids. Germline V gene data show CDR1 as MNHEY and CDR2 as SVGAGI. The V and J ends lost 2 bases and 9 bases, in that order; junction bases with no gene match: 5. CDR3 sequence (DNA): TGTGCCAGCAGTTACAAACTAGCGGGAGGCGGTGAGCAGTTCTTC. Translating gives CASSYKLAGGGEQFF.

This rearrangement joins TRBV18 to TRBJ2-7; 7 positions match TRBD1. This CDR3 has 13 residues. The J segment lost 6 bases and the V segment lost 5 bases, leaving 7 bases of the junction unmatched. The germline CDR1 and CDR2 sequences are KGHSH and LQKENI. CDR3 region: CASSVGTEAEQYF. The CDR3 DNA reads as TGTGCCAGCTCAGTCGGGACAGAAGCCGAGCAGTACTTC.

The J gene is TRBJ2-7, the V gene TRBV10-1, with no clear D. The ends were cut back, 6 bases at V and 5 bases at J, with 11 bases in the middle. This CDR3 has 12 amino acids. Germline V gene data show CDR1 as WNHNN and CDR2 as SYGVQD (reference sequence). CDR3 sequence (DNA): TGCGCCAGCAGAGGATTAGCCAACGAGCAGTACTTC. It yields the protein CASRGLANEQYF.

The chain links TRBV20-1 to TRBJ2-7, with D unclear. Trimming cost V 8 bases and J 5 bases, with 7 bases left between them. This CDR3 is 9 amino acids long. Germline V lookup: CDR1 DFQATT, CDR2 SNEGSKA (reference sequence). CDR3 in DNA: TGCAGTACAAGGGACGAGCAGTACTTC. Protein sequence: CSTRDEQYF.

CDR3 in amino acids: CASSHGLAGPTYEQYF. The CDR3, as DNA: TGTGCCAGCAGCCACGGACTAGCGGGTCCCACCTACGAGCAGTACTTC. V and J are TRBV11-2 and TRBJ2-7; 11 positions match TRBD2. The CDR3 totals 16 residues. J lost 2 bases, V lost 5 bases, and 8 bases had no gene match. Germline-derived CDR1 and CDR2 are SGHAT and FQNNGV.

The gene calls are TRBV11-2 and TRBJ2-5; TRBD2 aligns across 13 bases. The CDR3 runs to 15 residues. V lost 7 bases to trimming and J lost 4 bases; unmatched junction nucleotides: 6. CDR1 SGHAT and CDR2 FQNNGV come from the germline V gene. CDR3 loop: CASIERLAGGETQYF. The CDR3 DNA reads TGTGCCAGCATCGAAAGACTAGCGGGGGGAGAGACCCAGTACTTC.

The chain employs TRBV28 and TRBJ2-3; D is tentatively TRBD1 or TRBD2 (6 bases each). Trimming removed 6 bases from V and 5 bases from J, with 15 bases in between. From germline, CDR1 is MDHEN and CDR2 SYDVKM. The CDR3 runs to 14 residues. The CDR3 DNA reads as TGTGCCAGCAGACAGGGAGGAGGGAGAGATACGCAGTATTTT. It codes for CASRQGGGRDTQYF.

The chain carries TRBV5-1 and TRBJ1-1, with D unclear. The V end was cut by 2 bases, the J end by 3 bases, with 8 bases between. This CDR3 is 13 amino acids long. Germline CDR1 is SGHRS and CDR2 is YFSETQ. In DNA, the CDR3 is TGCGCCAGCAGCTTTGAGGTCGACACTGAAGCTTTCTTT. Translated, it gives CASSFEVDTEAFF. The entire variable domain, with the rest obtained from reference TRBV5-1 and TRBJ1-1, is as follows: KAGVTQTPRYLIKTRGQQVTLSCSPISGHRSVSWYQQTPGQGLQFLFEYFSETQRNKGNFPGRFSGRQFSNSRSEMNVSTLELGDSALYLCASSFEVDTEAFFGQGTRLTVV.

V and J are TRBV7-8 and TRBJ2-1, with D perhaps matching TRBD2 (5 bases). Trimming stripped 2 bases from V and 7 bases from J, with 18 bases between. The CDR3 extends over 16 amino acids. Germline V CDR1 and CDR2: SGHVS, FQNEAQ. CDR3 sequence (DNA): TGTGCCAGCAGCTTAAGGGTGATCCTCCGAGGGAATGAGCAGTTCTTC. This sequence encodes CASSLRVILRGNEQFF. Full variable domain (outside the CDR3, taken from reference TRBV7-8 and TRBJ2-1): GAGVSQSPRYKVAKRGQDVALRCDPISGHVSLFWYQQALGQGPEFLTYFQNEAQLDKSGLPSDRFFAERPEGSVSTLKIQRTQQEDSAVYLCASSLRVILRGNEQFFGPGTRLTVL.

This clone was counted once. J is TRBJ2-7 and V is TRBV5-1; D uncertain. There are 14 residues in the CDR3. Germline V lookup: CDR1 SGHRS, CDR2 YFSETQ. Trimming cost V 5 bases and J 0 bases, with 12 bases left between them. The CDR3 here is CASRSEGSSYEQYF. DNA for the CDR3: TGCGCCAGCAGATCTGAAGGCAGCTCCTACGAGCAGTACTTC.

The V call is TRBV6-6, the J call TRBJ2-7; a possible D gene is TRBD2 (5 bases). The CDR3 spans 16 residues. The V gene lost 6 bases and the J gene lost 2 bases, with 20 bases spanning the gap. Germline values: CDR1 MNHNY, CDR2 SVGAGI (reference sequence). CDR3 loop: CASSRSLGGSTYEQYF. The CDR3 nucleotides are TGTGCCAGCAGCCGGTCCTTGGGCGGGTCTACCTACGAGCAGTACTTC.

V is TRBV11-2 and J is TRBJ2-7; D perhaps matches TRBD1 (5 bases). CDR3 length equals 16 residues. Germline V CDR1 and CDR2: SGHAT, FQNNGV. The V and J ends lost 5 bases and 3 bases respectively, with 20 bases between them. CDR3 coding DNA: TGTGCCAGCAGCAACTACAGGAACGATCATCGCTACGAGCAGTACTTC. As protein: CASSNYRNDHRYEQYF.

This chain uses TRBV4-3 with TRBJ1-2; D might be TRBD1 (5 bases). The V end was cut by 4 bases, the J end by 8 bases, with 17 bases between. CDR1 and CDR2 from the germline V gene are LGHNA and YSLEER. The CDR3 is 14 residues long. CDR3 sequence: CASSRAKTDGGYTF. Here the CDR3 DNA reads TGCGCCAGCAGCCGAGCAAAGACAGATGGCGGCTACACCTTC.

This clone was detected only a few times. CDR3 DNA sequence: TGTGCCAGCAGTTCTAGGGCTCAGCCCCAGCATTTT. Protein: CASSSRAQPQHF. This sequence joins TRBV5-6 and TRBJ1-5; D remains unclear. The ends were cut back, 5 bases at V and 6 bases at J, with 9 bases in the middle. From germline, CDR1 is SGHDT and CDR2 YYEEEE. This CDR3 has 12 amino acids.

The chain couples TRBV20-1 to TRBJ2-7, with D perhaps TRBD1 (5 bases). V lost 3 bases, J lost 3 bases, and 6 bases lay in between. The CDR3 runs to 11 residues. CDR1 and CDR2 (germline): DFQATT, SNEGSKA (reference sequence). Written as DNA, the CDR3 is TGCAGTGCTAGTCAGGGCTACGAGCAGTACTTC. Protein product: CSASQGYEQYF.

The J gene is TRBJ1-4, the V gene TRBV5-1; TRBD1 matches 8 bases. The trim removed 4 bases at V and 1 base at J, leaving 6 bases unmatched. Germline V lookup: CDR1 SGHRS, CDR2 YFSETQ. This CDR3 is 16 amino acids long. The CDR3 region is CASSLNGQGTNEKLFF. DNA of the CDR3: TGCGCCAGCAGCCTCAATGGACAGGGAACTAATGAAAAACTGTTTTTT. Complete variable domain (other parts from reference TRBV5-1 and TRBJ1-4): KAGVTQTPRYLIKTRGQQVTLSCSPISGHRSVSWYQQTPGQGLQFLFEYFSETQRNKGNFPGRFSGRQFSNSRSEMNVSTLELGDSALYLCASSLNGQGTNEKLFFGSGTQLSVL.

V gene TRBV15 combines with J gene TRBJ2-5, with D perhaps assigned TRBD1 or TRBD2 (5 bases each). The CDR3 is 15 amino acids. Germline V gene sequence: CDR1 LNHNV, CDR2 YYDKDF (reference sequence). The V and J ends lost 0 bases and 5 bases respectively, with 13 bases between them. The CDR3 DNA reads TGTGCCACCAGCAGAGAGGCCGGGACGCGGGAGACCCAGTACTTC. This codes for CATSREAGTRETQYF.